This is a list of T cell receptor beta chains from one sample in a study of T-cell reconstitution after alpha-beta-depleted transplantation in children. TCRdb reprocessed the PCR reads via MiXCR and lists one record per CDR3 protein. The data hold about 690,000 distinct CDR3 sequences, with roughly 15% observed a single time. Sequencing used PBMCs from the stem cell graft donor, obtained from the stem cell graft. These receptors were taken from a human donor who donated a stem cell graft to a child with acute myeloid leukemia. Each CDR3 is given with its conserved first and last residue. The D gene is left open where the match is weak. Not every row has a clone size; where given, it reads once, few, many or a size class.

j_call,d_call,clone_size,v_call,cdr3_nt,cdr3_aa
TRBJ2-3,TRBD2,many,TRBV7-9,TGTGCCAGCAGCTCCGGACTAGGGGTCGATACGCAGTATTTT,CASSSGLGVDTQYF
TRBJ2-7,NA,many,TRBV12-3/TRBV12-4,TGTGCCAGCAGACTCGGGGGGCCTTCCTACGAGCAGTACTTC,CASRLGGPSYEQYF
TRBJ1-2,NA,NA,TRBV7-2,TGTGCCAGCAGCTTAACGCGTTTAGGTGCTGTGGGTACTAACTATGGCTACACCTTC,CASSLTRLGAVGTNYGYTF
TRBJ1-6,TRBD1,NA,TRBV12-3/TRBV12-4,TGTGCCAGCAGTTCGGACAGGGGGGCCCTCCACTTT,CASSSDRGALHF
TRBJ2-1,TRBD2,NA,TRBV13,TGTGCCAGCAGCTTACGGGTCCTACTAGCGGGTGGGTGGAATGAGCAGTTCTTC,CASSLRVLLAGGWNEQFF
TRBJ1-6,NA,many,TRBV6-5,TGTGCCAGCAGTTACGGGGGGACCTATAATTCACCCCTCCACTTT,CASSYGGTYNSPLHF
TRBJ2-5,NA,many,TRBV20-1,TGCAGTGCTAGAGTAGCACAGGAACAAGAGACCCAGTACTTC,CSARVAQEQETQYF
TRBJ1-1,TRBD1,many,TRBV9,TGTGCCAGCAGCCTTGGGACAGGGGGACCGAACACTGAAGCTTTCTTT,CASSLGTGGPNTEAFF
TRBJ2-1,NA,many,TRBV29-1,TGCAGCGTGGGGGATTCGTACAATGAGCAGTTCTTC,CSVGDSYNEQFF
TRBJ2-3,NA,many,TRBV6-4,TGTGCCAGCAGTGTGACAGAGACAGATACGCAGTATTTT,CASSVTETDTQYF
TRBJ2-1,NA,many,TRBV7-9,TGTGCCAGCAGCCCGGCGGCCTACAATGAGCAGTTCTTC,CASSPAAYNEQFF
TRBJ2-1,TRBD2,few,TRBV4-2,TGTGCCAGCAGCACCGCCTCGGGGGGTGGAAACAATGAGCAGTTCTTC,CASSTASGGGNNEQFF
TRBJ2-7,TRBD1,NA,TRBV7-9,TGTGCCAGCAGAGGGGGACAGAGCCTCTACGAGCAGTACTTC,CASRGGQSLYEQYF
TRBJ2-7,NA,NA,TRBV18,TGTGCCAGCTCACCGAAAGGTTCTGGCGAGCAGTACTTC,CASSPKGSGEQYF
TRBJ1-1,NA,NA,TRBV3-1,TGTGCCAGCAGCCAAGTACCGGGCACTGAAGCTTTCTTT,CASSQVPGTEAFF
TRBJ2-3,NA,NA,TRBV18,TGTGCCAGCTCACCGATAGCGGCCTCTGGGGATACGCAGTATTTT,CASSPIAASGDTQYF
TRBJ2-2,NA,NA,TRBV7-3,TGTGCCAGCAGCCCCAGTGCGGTCGCGAACACCGGGGAGCTGTTTTTT,CASSPSAVANTGELFF
TRBJ2-7,TRBD1,NA,TRBV7-6,TGTGCCAGCAGCTCCCGACAGGGGGCCAACGAGCAGTACTTC,CASSSRQGANEQYF
TRBJ2-1,NA,many,TRBV5-5,TGTGCCAGCAGCCGTCACCGAGGGGGGGTCTTGGATGAGCAGTTCTTC,CASSRHRGGVLDEQFF
TRBJ2-2,NA,few,TRBV29-1,TGCAGCGTTGAAGTAGGACCCCGTGGAGCCGGGGAGCTGTTTTTT,CSVEVGPRGAGELFF
TRBJ1-2,NA,many,TRBV29-1,TGCAGCGTTGGCCAGGGTAACTATGGCTACACCTTC,CSVGQGNYGYTF
TRBJ1-6,NA,many,TRBV24-1,TGTGCCACCAGTGATTTGCGCGAGGGGTCACCCCTCCACTTT,CATSDLREGSPLHF
TRBJ2-3,NA,many,TRBV6-1,TGTGCCAGCAGAGATCCGGGATTCGGGGGCACAGATACGCAGTATTTT,CASRDPGFGGTDTQYF
TRBJ1-2,NA,many,TRBV20-1,TGCAGTGCAAGGGCGGTAAACTATGGCTACACCTTC,CSARAVNYGYTF
TRBJ2-2,TRBD2,NA,TRBV6-1,TGTGCCAGCACCCTAAGCGGGGTTAGCCGGGAGCTGTTTTTT,CASTLSGVSRELFF
TRBJ2-1,TRBD2,NA,TRBV12-3/TRBV12-4,TGTGCCAGCAGTTCCGCGGCTAGCGGGGGGACCTACAATGAGCAGTTCTTC,CASSSAASGGTYNEQFF
TRBJ1-5,NA,NA,TRBV12-3/TRBV12-4,TGTGCCAGCAGTTTAGTCTTATCCGATACGGGCAATCAGCCCCAGCATTTT,CASSLVLSDTGNQPQHF
TRBJ1-3,TRBD1,many,TRBV6-5,TGTGCCAGCAGTTATCAAAGTACAGGGGGCGAAGGAAACACCATATATTTT,CASSYQSTGGEGNTIYF
TRBJ2-2,NA,many,TRBV7-2,TGTGCCAGCAGCTCGGATCCGAACACCGGGGAGCTGTTTTTT,CASSSDPNTGELFF
TRBJ1-1,NA,NA,TRBV21-1,TGTGCCAGCAGCAAAGCACCGGACGGGACCAACACTGAAGCTTTCTTT,CASSKAPDGTNTEAFF
TRBJ1-1,NA,few,TRBV6-1,TGTGCCAGCAGCAGGACAGCAAACATGAACACTGAAGCTTTCTTT,CASSRTANMNTEAFF
TRBJ1-1,NA,NA,TRBV4-1,TGCGCCAGCAGCCAAGTCTCGGTGGAAATGAACACTGAAGCTTTCTTT,CASSQVSVEMNTEAFF
TRBJ2-3,TRBD1,few,TRBV7-9,TGTGCCAGCAGCTCAGACAGGGTGAGGGCAGATACGCAGTATTTT,CASSSDRVRADTQYF
TRBJ2-3,TRBD2,many,TRBV6-1,TGTGCCAGCAGGGACGTACTAGCGGGGGCCCAGGCTAGCACAGATACGCAGTATTTT,CASRDVLAGAQASTDTQYF
TRBJ2-1,NA,NA,TRBV3-1,TGTGCCAGCAGCCAGGCCCCCTCCAATGAGCAGTTCTTC,CASSQAPSNEQFF
TRBJ1-6,TRBD1,many,TRBV12-3/TRBV12-4,TGTGCCAGCAGGTCCGGGACAGGCTATAATTCACCCCTCCACTTT,CASRSGTGYNSPLHF
TRBJ1-1,NA,many,TRBV25-1,TGTGCCAGCAGTGAATATGGGGAGGGGGGGATTAACACTGAAGCTTTCTTT,CASSEYGEGGINTEAFF
TRBJ1-6,NA,many,TRBV20-1,TGCAGTGCGCCTCCAAGGGCTGGACGGAAAAACAACTCCTATAATTCACCCCTCCACTTT,CSAPPRAGRKNNSYNSPLHF
TRBJ2-3,TRBD1,NA,TRBV7-9,TGTGCCAGCAGCCCGCAGGGGACAGGGGGACGGAATACGCAGTATTTT,CASSPQGTGGRNTQYF
TRBJ1-6,NA,few,TRBV4-1,TGCGCCAGCAGCCAAGAATCGTTAGGGGATTCACCCCTCCACTTT,CASSQESLGDSPLHF
TRBJ2-6,NA,many,TRBV10-3,TGTGCCATCAGTGATGACAGGCAAAACCCTTCTGGGGCCAACGTCCTGACTTTC,CAISDDRQNPSGANVLTF
TRBJ2-1,TRBD2,NA,TRBV11-2,TGTGCCAGCAGCTTAGACCAGGGACTAGGAAACGACAATGAGCAGTTCTTC,CASSLDQGLGNDNEQFF
TRBJ1-5,NA,many,TRBV20-1,TGCAGTGCTAGAGGCCCCCCCCTAACAGGGAGGCATCAGCCCCAGCATTTT,CSARGPPLTGRHQPQHF
TRBJ1-1,TRBD1,few,TRBV15,TGTGCCACCAGCAGAGAACTTCGACAGGGCTTTGCTTTCTTT,CATSRELRQGFAFF
TRBJ2-3,NA,many,TRBV27,TGTGCCAGCAGTTTGGGGGCAACTTCCACAGATACGCAGTATTTT,CASSLGATSTDTQYF
TRBJ2-1,TRBD2,NA,TRBV5-1,TGCGCCAGCAGCTTAGGTAAACCTCCCGGGACTAGCGGGGGGTCCTCCTACAATGAGCAGTTCTTC,CASSLGKPPGTSGGSSYNEQFF
TRBJ2-3,NA,many,TRBV12-3/TRBV12-4,TGTGCCAGCAGTCCGGGCGGGATCAGGGCGCAGTATTTT,CASSPGGIRAQYF
TRBJ2-7,NA,few,TRBV25-1,TGTGCCAGCAGTGTCTGGGGAGTTCAGTACTTC,CASSVWGVQYF
TRBJ2-5,NA,few,TRBV24-1,TGTGCCACCAGTGATTCCGGACAGAAGGTCTGGGAGGGGGCCCAGTACTTC,CATSDSGQKVWEGAQYF
TRBJ2-7,TRBD1,NA,TRBV7-9,TGTGCCAGCAGCTCGCCTACCGGACAGGGCTCGTCCTACGAGCAGTACTTC,CASSSPTGQGSSYEQYF
TRBJ2-5,NA,many,TRBV29-1,TGCAGCGTTGAACTCGCGGGGGCCCTACAAGAGACCCAGTACTTC,CSVELAGALQETQYF